Listed below are T cell receptor beta chains from one sample, sequenced in a study of beta chain features in type 1 diabetes. The protocol was immunoSEQ multiplex PCR, while the TCRdb copy is restricted to in-frame clones and leaves out a portion. The table lists about 140,000 clones, roughly 10% of them singletons. Material for sequencing was central memory CD4+ T cells from blood. These receptors all stem from a woman between 40 and 55 years old in good health. The CDR3 runs from the conserved cysteine through the conserved F or W. The D gene is left open where the match is weak. Expanded clones are given a class, and other clones once, few, many or no size at all.

CDR3 DNA: TGCGCCAGCAGCCTGATTGGGACACCCCAAGAGACCCAGTACTTC
CDR3 protein: CASSLIGTPQETQYF
J gene: TRBJ2-5
D gene: .
V gene: TRBV4-3
clone size: many

CDR3 DNA: TGCGCCAGCAGTGTGATGGGCGGGGACCAGCAGTTCTTC
CDR3 protein: CASSVMGGDQQFF
J gene: TRBJ2-1
D gene: .
V gene: TRBV10-1
clone size: .

CDR3 DNA: TGTGCCAGTACCCCGACAGGGACCAATCAGCCCCAGCATTTT
CDR3 protein: CASTPTGTNQPQHF
J gene: TRBJ1-5
D gene: TRBD1
V gene: TRBV19
clone size: few

CDR3 DNA: TGCGCCAGCAGCCAAGATCTCGGGGACGAGCAGTACTTC
CDR3 protein: CASSQDLGDEQYF
J gene: TRBJ2-7
D gene: .
V gene: TRBV4-3
clone size: few

CDR3 DNA: TGTGCCAGCAGCCGTAGGGCGGGGGGGATGCACAATGAGCAGTTCTTC
CDR3 protein: CASSRRAGGMHNEQFF
J gene: TRBJ2-1
D gene: TRBD2
V gene: TRBV7-2
clone size: many

CDR3 DNA: TGCGCCAGCAGCCCGTCGGGGGGGCTCTATGGCTACACCTTC
CDR3 protein: CASSPSGGLYGYTF
J gene: TRBJ1-2
D gene: .
V gene: TRBV5-1
clone size: few

CDR3 DNA: TGTGCCAGCAGTGAAGCAGGAGGTCGTCAGCCCCAGCATTTT
CDR3 protein: CASSEAGGRQPQHF
J gene: TRBJ1-5
D gene: .
V gene: TRBV6-1
clone size: few

CDR3 DNA: TGTGCCAGCAGCGTAGTGGGATCAAGGGGCGCTGAAGCTTTCTTT
CDR3 protein: CASSVVGSRGAEAFF
J gene: TRBJ1-1
D gene: .
V gene: TRBV9
clone size: few

CDR3 DNA: TGCAGCGTTGAACCAGGCAGACAGGGGCGGCAGGCTTTCTTT
CDR3 protein: CSVEPGRQGRQAFF
J gene: TRBJ1-1
D gene: TRBD1
V gene: TRBV29-1
clone size: .

CDR3 DNA: TGTGCCAGCAGCTTGGCGGGCGGGGATGGCTACACCTTC
CDR3 protein: CASSLAGGDGYTF
J gene: TRBJ1-2
D gene: .
V gene: TRBV5-6
clone size: .

CDR3 DNA: TGCGCCAGCAGCCAAGGACTAGCGGGGGGGACGTACGAGCAGTACTTC
CDR3 protein: CASSQGLAGGTYEQYF
J gene: TRBJ2-7
D gene: TRBD2
V gene: TRBV4-3
clone size: few

CDR3 DNA: TGTGCCAGCAGCCAAGATCTTGGGGCGGAGCAGTACTTC
CDR3 protein: CASSQDLGAEQYF
J gene: TRBJ2-7
D gene: .
V gene: TRBV14
clone size: .

CDR3 DNA: TGCGCCAGCAGCTTAGAGAGCTCTGGGGCCAACGTCCTGACTTTC
CDR3 protein: CASSLESSGANVLTF
J gene: TRBJ2-6
D gene: .
V gene: TRBV5-1
clone size: .

CDR3 DNA: TGTGCCAGCAGTTCAGGACAGGGTGGGAAAAAACTGTTTTTT
CDR3 protein: CASSSGQGGKKLFF
J gene: TRBJ1-4
D gene: TRBD1
V gene: TRBV7-2
clone size: few

CDR3 DNA: TGTGCCAGTAGCACAGGCACATCCTCCTACGAGCAGTACTTC
CDR3 protein: CASSTGTSSYEQYF
J gene: TRBJ2-7
D gene: .
V gene: TRBV19
clone size: .

CDR3 DNA: TGTGCTAGTGGTCCGCAGACAGGGTGGGAGACCCAGTACTTC
CDR3 protein: CASGPQTGWETQYF
J gene: TRBJ2-5
D gene: TRBD1
V gene: TRBV12-5
clone size: .

CDR3 DNA: TGTGCCAGCAGTTTTTTCGGGACAGGGGGCCCTCAGCCCCAGCATTTT
CDR3 protein: CASSFFGTGGPQPQHF
J gene: TRBJ1-5
D gene: TRBD1
V gene: TRBV6-6
clone size: .

CDR3 DNA: TGTGCCAGCGGGGGGAGCCAAGAGACCCAGTACTTC
CDR3 protein: CASGGSQETQYF
J gene: TRBJ2-5
D gene: .
V gene: TRBV5-4
clone size: many

CDR3 DNA: TGTGCCAGCAGCTTGGATCTAAATTCACCCCTCCACTTT
CDR3 protein: CASSLDLNSPLHF
J gene: TRBJ1-6
D gene: .
V gene: TRBV5-4
clone size: few

CDR3 DNA: TGTGCCAGCAGCTTTGTCACCGGGACACAAGACTTC
CDR3 protein: CASSFVTGTQDF
J gene: TRBJ2-5
D gene: .
V gene: TRBV7-2
clone size: few

CDR3 DNA: TGTGCCAGCAGCTTAGGTCGTCTGCGTTCACCCCTCCACTTT
CDR3 protein: CASSLGRLRSPLHF
J gene: TRBJ1-6
D gene: .
V gene: TRBV7-2
clone size: .

CDR3 DNA: TGTGCCAGTAGCATCAGGGTTCTTACAGATACGCAGTATTTT
CDR3 protein: CASSIRVLTDTQYF
J gene: TRBJ2-3
D gene: .
V gene: TRBV19
clone size: few

CDR3 DNA: TGTGCCAGCTCACCGAGCTTGACAGGACAGAACACTGAAGCTTTCTTT
CDR3 protein: CASSPSLTGQNTEAFF
J gene: TRBJ1-1
D gene: .
V gene: TRBV18
clone size: .

CDR3 DNA: TGTGCCAGCTCACGAGGGACAGGGGAGTTTGAAAAACTGTTTTTT
CDR3 protein: CASSRGTGEFEKLFF
J gene: TRBJ1-4
D gene: TRBD1
V gene: TRBV18
clone size: .

CDR3 DNA: TGCGCCAGCAGTGAGTCGGGCGGGGGGAGTGAGCAGTTCTTC
CDR3 protein: CASSESGGGSEQFF
J gene: TRBJ2-1
D gene: TRBD2
V gene: TRBV10-2
clone size: .

CDR3 DNA: TGTGCCAGCTCACCAAGATCACAGGGGGAGGCATATGGCTACACCTTC
CDR3 protein: CASSPRSQGEAYGYTF
J gene: TRBJ1-2
D gene: TRBD1
V gene: TRBV18
clone size: many